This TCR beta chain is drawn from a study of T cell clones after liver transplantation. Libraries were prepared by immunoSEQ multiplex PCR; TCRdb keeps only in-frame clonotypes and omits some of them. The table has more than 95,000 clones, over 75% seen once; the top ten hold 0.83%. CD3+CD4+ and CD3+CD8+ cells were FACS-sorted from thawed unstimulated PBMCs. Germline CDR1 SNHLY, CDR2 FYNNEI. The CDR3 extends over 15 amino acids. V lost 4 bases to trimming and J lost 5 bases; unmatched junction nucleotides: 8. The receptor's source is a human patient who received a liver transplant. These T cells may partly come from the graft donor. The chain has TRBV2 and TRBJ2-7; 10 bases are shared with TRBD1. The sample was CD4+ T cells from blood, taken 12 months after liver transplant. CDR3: CASSVGTGAPHEQYF. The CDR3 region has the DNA TGTGCCAGCAGTGTAGGGACAGGGGCTCCCCACGAGCAGTACTTC. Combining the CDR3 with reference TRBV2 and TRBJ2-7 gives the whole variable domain EPEVTQTPSHQVTQMGQEVILRCVPISNHLYFYWYRQILGQKVEFLVSFYNNEISEKSEIFDDQFSVERPDGSNFTLKIRSTKLEDSAMYFCASSVGTGAPHEQYFGPGTRLTVT.